What follows are 15 T cell receptor beta chains derived from one specimen sequenced in a study of response to subunit inactivated influenza vaccine. A single record per CDR3 protein comes from TCRdb applying MiXCR to the RT-PCR reads. The table includes 300,000 to 350,000 distinct CDR3 sequences, 20% to 25% detected once. Sequencing was performed on PBMCs from blood, taken approximately 22 months after vaccination. The receptors derive from a man between 45 and 75 years old who received an inactivated influenza vaccine.

The chain recombines TRBV7-9 with TRBJ1-3; D call uncertain. Deletions cut 0 bases from V and 3 bases from J, with 9 bases between. The germline V gene encodes CDR1 SEHNR and CDR2 FQNEAQ (reference sequence). This CDR3 has 15 amino acids. Here the CDR3 reads CASSLANRVGNTIYF. CDR3 DNA: TGTGCCAGCAGCTTAGCGAACCGGGTTGGAAACACCATATATTTT.

The chain employs TRBV5-1 and TRBJ2-7, with TRBD1 identical over 9 bases. Germline assignment: CDR1 SGHRS and CDR2 YFSETQ. Trimming took 0 bases from V and 3 from J; bases not matched to a gene: 4. The CDR3 extends over 15 amino acids. DNA of the CDR3: TGCGCCAGCAGCTTGGGATCGGGACAGGGCTACGAGCAGTACTTC. Protein product: CASSLGSGQGYEQYF.

The genes are TRBV4-3 and TRBJ2-1, with no clear D. With 3 bases removed from V and 7 bases from J, the gap between germline ends came to 16 bases. Germline loops: CDR1 LGHNA, CDR2 YSLEER. This CDR3 comprises 15 residues. In nucleotides, the CDR3 is TGCGCCAGCAGCCATGGAAGGAAAAAGGGAAATGAGCAGTTCTTC. Amino acid sequence: CASSHGRKKGNEQFF.

This clonotype has only a few counts. The J gene is TRBJ1-2, the V gene TRBV29-1; 9 bases are a match to TRBD1. The CDR3 extends over 13 amino acids. V was pared by 4 bases and J by 4 bases, with 4 bases of the junction left unmatched. From germline, CDR1 is SQVTM and CDR2 ANQGSEA. CDR3 nucleotide sequence: TGCAGCGTTGTAGGGACAGGGCTCTATGGCTACACCTTC. It translates to CSVVGTGLYGYTF.

This clonotype turned up a few times. The gene calls are TRBV29-1 and TRBJ2-1, with a possible D match to TRBD1 (6 bases). Germline lookup yields CDR1 SQVTM and CDR2 ANQGSEA. The CDR3 sequence is 13 residues long. The ends were cut back, 4 bases at V and 9 bases at J, with 16 bases in the middle. The CDR3 DNA reads TGCAGCGTTGTAGGGGGACCCGCGATTGAGCAGTTCTTC. Protein: CSVVGGPAIEQFF.

The chain employs TRBV5-4 and TRBJ1-1; D unresolved. Germline lookup yields CDR1 SGHNT and CDR2 YYREEE (reference sequence). V gave up 0 bases and J gave up 7 bases, with 7 bases separating them. The CDR3 covers 12 residues. CDR3 bases: TGTGCCAGCAGCTTGGCCTCAGATGAAGCTTTCTTT. It encodes CASSLASDEAFF.

The chain employs TRBV20-1 and TRBJ2-7, with 9 bases that match TRBD2. Germline-derived CDR1 and CDR2 are DFQATT and SNEGSKA (reference sequence). The CDR3 loop spans 15 amino acids. The trim removed 4 bases at V and 3 bases at J, leaving 10 bases unmatched. CDR3 loop: CSATSGTSTNYEQYF. The CDR3 region has the DNA TGCAGTGCTACCTCCGGGACTAGCACCAACTACGAGCAGTACTTC.

The chain links TRBV27 to TRBJ1-6; D is ambiguous. Trimming removed 5 bases at V and 7 bases at J, with 6 bases between. The CDR3 sequence is 12 residues long. In germline, CDR1 is MNHEY, CDR2 SMNVEV (reference sequence). CDR3 DNA sequence: TGTGCCAGCAGTGAACAGAATTCACCCCTCCACTTT. Its protein is CASSEQNSPLHF.

This clonotype was seen many times. The V gene is TRBV7-2, the J gene TRBJ1-4; 9 nucleotides align to TRBD1. The CDR3 has 15 residues. Trimming took 5 bases from V and 8 from J; bases not matched to a gene: 9. Germline loops: CDR1 SGHTA, CDR2 FQGNSA. For the CDR3, the DNA is TGTGCCAGCAGCCCACAGGGGGCCTCAGGAGAAAAACTGTTTTTT. This encodes CASSPQGASGEKLFF.

The chain uses TRBV5-3 and TRBJ2-3; no clear D. TRBV5-3 is filed as an ORF, its function uncertain. The CDR3 loop spans 15 amino acids. The V and J ends lost 7 bases and 2 bases respectively, with 17 bases between them. As DNA, the CDR3 is TGTGCCAGATTCCCCCCGGCGGAGATCACAGATACGCAGTATTTT. Protein sequence: CARFPPAEITDTQYF.

This clonotype appeared once. This sequence joins TRBV11-2 and TRBJ2-1; 12 positions match TRBD2. CDR3 length equals 20 residues. Germline trimming cut 0 bases from V and 8 bases from J; bases unmatched to any gene: 17. Per the germline V gene, CDR1 is SGHAT and CDR2 is FQNNGV. CDR3 coding DNA: TGTGCCAGCAGCTTAGATGCTGTATTCCGGCTAGCGGGGGGGCTGGATGAGCAGTTCTTC. Amino acids: CASSLDAVFRLAGGLDEQFF.

This clonotype was observed a handful of times. The V and J genes are TRBV7-2 and TRBJ1-1, with 8 nucleotides matching TRBD1. Germline V lookup: CDR1 SGHTA, CDR2 FQGNSA. CDR3 length: 15 residues. The V gene end was trimmed by 4 bases and the J gene end by 5 bases; junction bases not matched to a gene: 9. CDR3 sequence reads: CASSSRTGWNTEAFF. The CDR3, as DNA: TGTGCCAGCAGCTCCCGGACAGGGTGGAATACTGAAGCTTTCTTT.

As to this clonotype: Lacking the conserved final phenylalanine or tryptophan, this CDR3 likely reflects a read error. The chain recombines TRBV4-3 with TRBJ1-1; TRBD1 is a possible D gene (6 bases). V dropped 1 base and J dropped 10 bases, with 16 bases sitting between them. Germline assignment: CDR1 LGHNA and CDR2 YSLEER. The CDR3 sequence is 14 residues long. The chain's CDR3 is CASSQVGGEGGAFL. The CDR3 coding sequence is TGCGCCAGCAGCCAAGTAGGGGGTGAGGGGGGAGCTTTCCTT.

This clonotype is a singleton in its sample. A clone one base away is much larger, so this may be a read error. V usage is TRBV21-1 and J usage is TRBJ1-5; the table's D call, TRBD1, has no DNA check behind it. TRBV21-1 is tagged as a pseudogene. The CDR3 is 15 amino acids. The CDR3 DNA sequence: TGTACCAGCAGCTCGGACAGGGAAGAGAATCAGCCCCAGCATTTT. Residues: CTSSSDREENQPQHF.

This clonotype appeared a few times. The V and J genes are TRBV6-2 or TRBV6-3 and TRBJ2-7, with a possible D match to TRBD2 (6 bases). Germline V lookup: CDR1 MNHEY, CDR2 SVGEGT. This CDR3 is 14 amino acids long. V lost 6 bases, J lost 2 bases, and 14 bases lay in between. The CDR3 DNA sequence: TGTGCCAGCAGCTCGCTTACGGGAGCCTACGAGCAGTACTTC. Translation: CASSSLTGAYEQYF.